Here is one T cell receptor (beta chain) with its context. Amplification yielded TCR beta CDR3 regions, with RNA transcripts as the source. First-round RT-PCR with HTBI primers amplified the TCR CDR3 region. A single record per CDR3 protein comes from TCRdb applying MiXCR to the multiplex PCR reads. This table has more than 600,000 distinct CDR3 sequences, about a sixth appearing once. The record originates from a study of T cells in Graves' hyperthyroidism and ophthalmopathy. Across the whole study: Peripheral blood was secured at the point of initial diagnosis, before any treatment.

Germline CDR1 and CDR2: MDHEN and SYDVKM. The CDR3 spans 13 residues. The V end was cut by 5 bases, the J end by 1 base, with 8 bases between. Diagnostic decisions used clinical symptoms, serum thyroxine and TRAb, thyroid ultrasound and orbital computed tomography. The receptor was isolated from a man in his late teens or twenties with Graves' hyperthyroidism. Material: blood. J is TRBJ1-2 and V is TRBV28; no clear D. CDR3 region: CASSPAYNYGYTF. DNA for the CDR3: TGTGCCAGCAGTCCCGCGTATAACTATGGCTACACCTTC.